Listed here is a single T cell receptor beta chain. Its antigen is not known. Assay: immunoSEQ multiplex PCR; the TCRdb copy retains only in-frame clones and omits some. The top ten clones hold 4.5% to 6% of a sample with under 250,000 clones, 83% of them seen once. These donors were members of the roughly 120-subject validation cohort, a group separate from the roughly 670-subject first cohort. This specimen comes from a study of cytomegalovirus exposure and HLA in healthy donors. CDR3 size: 15 residues. Trimming took off 4 bases at V and 1 base at J, with 11 bases between the two ends. Germline CDR1 MDHEN, CDR2 SYDVKM. Findings of the study overall: Rarity held for most TCR sequences, but there were some public TCRs that occurred in many donors. High specificity and sensitivity for cytomegalovirus status were reported for the classifier. Cytomegalovirus-associated TCR beta chains were listed, numbering 164.

The V call is TRBV28, the J call TRBJ2-1; no firm D call. The sequence came from a woman aged 18-35 years in good health and CMV-seronegative. Sequencing input: PBMCs. CDR3 coding DNA: TGTGCCAGCAGTTCCCTCCTGTGGTCCTACAATGAGCAGTTCTTC. Translated: CASSSLLWSYNEQFF.